This record looks at one TCR beta chain sequence and its context. Its antigen is not known. An end of the junction differs from the germline gene, which may be a read error. The sample belongs to a study of molecular identifiers for immune sequencing clone quantification. Previously reported methods and listed TCR primers produced the bulk TCR libraries. TCRdb itself ran the PCR reads through MiXCR, one entry per CDR3 protein. The sample has about 640,000 distinct CDR3 sequences, about 20% seen once. The CDR3 totals 14 residues. Germline V lookup: CDR1 SGHAT, CDR2 FQNNGV. Sorting captured naive CD8 T cells as CD8+CD4-CCR7+CD45RA+. Regarding the study as a whole: Clones that had above 20 RNA copies took up over 99% of effector molecules but under 1% in naive cells.

V and J are TRBV11-2 and TRBJ2-7, with 9 bases that match TRBD1. The sequence came from a human donor in good health. Some libraries in this study had Jurkat cell RNA spiked in. The specimen was naive CD8+ T cells from blood, with Jurkat cell RNA spiked in. Subset meaning: FACS-sorted CD8+CD4-CCR7+CD45RA+ naive T cells. The CDR3 DNA is TGTGCCAGCGGCTTATGGCGGGACAGGGACGAGCAGTACTTC. Its translation: CASGLWRDRDEQYF.